This passage covers 29 T cell receptor beta chains from one sample sequenced in a study of blood T cell repertoires in COVID-19. Sequencing was performed with immunoSEQ multiplex PCR; in TCRdb, only in-frame clones are kept and a portion is missing. The sample shows over 250,000 clones, approximately 89% of them seen only once. Sample: peripheral blood. The receptors derive from an older woman with acute or convalescent COVID-19.

The genes are TRBV7-2 and TRBJ1-1, with 7 bases lining up with TRBD1. This CDR3 contains 13 residues. Looked up from germline, CDR1 is SGHTA and CDR2 is FQGNSA. Trimming cost V 5 bases and J 3 bases; bases outside gene matches: 3. The CDR3 here is CASSNTGDTEAFF. The CDR3 region has the DNA TGTGCCAGCAGCAATACAGGGGACACTGAAGCTTTCTTT.

This clone was seen more than once but under ten times. The chain recombines TRBV2 with TRBJ1-2; D gene unclear. CDR1 and CDR2 (germline): SNHLY, FYNNEI. Trimming removed 1 base from V and 3 bases from J, with 6 bases in between. The CDR3 runs 13 residues. The CDR3 protein is CASSEGSDYGYTF. The CDR3 nucleotides read TGTGCCAGCAGTGAAGGCAGCGACTATGGCTACACCTTC.

This rearrangement joins TRBV27 to TRBJ1-6; maybe TRBD1 (5 bases). CDR1 and CDR2 (germline): MNHEY, SMNVEV (reference sequence). V lost 6 bases to trimming and J lost 7 bases, with 16 bases between them. This CDR3 is 15 amino acids long. The CDR3 DNA sequence: TGTGCCAGCAGACCCGACAGACTCGAAAATTCACCCCTCCACTTT. Translating gives CASRPDRLENSPLHF.

The chain employs TRBV5-1 and TRBJ1-1; D remains unclear. V lost 0 bases, J lost 2 bases, and 11 bases lay in between. CDR3 length: 15 amino acids. Per germline, CDR1 SGHRS and CDR2 YFSETQ. CDR3 bases: TGCGCCAGCAGCTTGGACGGACTTGCCAACACTGAAGCTTTCTTT. Protein sequence: CASSLDGLANTEAFF. Full variable domain (outside the CDR3, taken from reference TRBV5-1 and TRBJ1-1): KAGVTQTPRYLIKTRGQQVTLSCSPISGHRSVSWYQQTPGQGLQFLFEYFSETQRNKGNFPGRFSGRQFSNSRSEMNVSTLELGDSALYLCASSLDGLANTEAFFGQGTRLTVV.

V usage is TRBV3-1 (or the pseudogene TRBV3-2) and J usage is TRBJ1-4; 7 nucleotides match TRBD1. The V and J ends lost 1 base and 6 bases, in that order; junction bases with no gene match: 11. CDR1 LGHDT and CDR2 YNNKEL come from the germline V gene (reference sequence). The CDR3 contains 17 residues. This CDR3 reads CASSQGPRTGLDEKLFF. The CDR3 nucleotides read TGTGCCAGCAGCCAAGGCCCCAGGACAGGTTTGGATGAAAAACTGTTTTTT.

The chain recombines TRBV27 with TRBJ2-3; 8 bases are a match to TRBD1. V lost 7 bases and J lost 1; bases outside the gene matches: 19. The CDR3 has 19 amino acids. The germline gives CDR1 MNHEY, CDR2 SMNVEV (reference sequence). CDR3 coding DNA: TGTGCCAGCATCGCCACACCCAGGGGGCGCCTAGATGGCACAGATACGCAGTATTTT. It yields the protein CASIATPRGRLDGTDTQYF.

The J gene is TRBJ1-3, the V gene TRBV29-1; 10 bases match TRBD1. The V and J ends lost 7 bases and 4 bases, in that order; junction bases with no gene match: 7. The CDR3 consists of 14 residues. Germline V gene lookup returns CDR1 SQVTM and CDR2 ANQGSEA. CDR3 in DNA: TGCAGCGGATCGACAGGGGGCTGGGGAAACACCATATATTTT. This sequence encodes CSGSTGGWGNTIYF. Combining the CDR3 with reference TRBV29-1 and TRBJ1-3 gives the whole variable domain SAVISQKPSRDICQRGTSLTIQCQVDSQVTMMFWYRQQPGQSLTLIATANQGSEATYESGFVIDKFPISRPNLTFSTLTVSNMSPEDSSIYLCSGSTGGWGNTIYFGEGSWLTVV.

In its sample, this clone was seen once. This chain uses TRBV3-1 (or the pseudogene TRBV3-2) with TRBJ1-5; D remains unclear. V shed 2 bases and J shed 5 bases, with 13 bases lying between them. CDR3 length equals 15 residues. From germline, CDR1 is LGHDT and CDR2 YNNKEL (reference sequence). The CDR3 reads CASSQSLRSHQPQHF. DNA for the CDR3: TGTGCCAGCAGCCAATCTCTACGAAGTCATCAGCCCCAGCATTTT.

V and J are TRBV14 and TRBJ2-1; D is possibly TRBD2 (6 bases). V lost 3 bases and J lost 13, with 16 bases in between. This CDR3 region has 13 residues. Looked up from germline, CDR1 is SGHDN and CDR2 is FVKESK. The DNA for the CDR3 is TGTGCCAGCAGCCAGACCCCCTGGCGGGGCCAGTTCTTC. Its translation: CASSQTPWRGQFF.

This clone appeared once. The chain has TRBV6-6 and TRBJ2-7; D is ambiguous. Trimming cost V 5 bases and J 3 bases, with 5 bases left between them. This CDR3 is built from 11 residues. The germline V gene encodes CDR1 MNHNY and CDR2 SVGAGI (reference sequence). The CDR3 region is CASSPLYEQYF. Written as DNA, the CDR3 is TGTGCCAGCAGTCCCCTCTACGAGCAGTACTTC.

This chain connects TRBV5-1 to TRBJ2-1, with 10 bases aligning to TRBD2. With 4 bases clipped from V and 6 bases from J, the junction kept 4 bases outside the gene matches. Germline CDR1 reads SGHRS; CDR2 reads YFSETQ. This CDR3 contains 14 residues. The CDR3 DNA reads as TGCGCCAGCAGCCAGCGGGAGGGCCTCAATGAGCAGTTCTTC. Translated, it gives CASSQREGLNEQFF.

The chain uses TRBV13 and TRBJ1-3; D is undetermined. This CDR3 is built from 12 residues. Germline CDR1 reads PRHDT; CDR2 reads FYEKMQ (reference sequence). Trimming cost V 4 bases and J 3 bases, with 4 bases left between them. CDR3 loop: CASSSGGNTIYF. DNA for the CDR3: TGTGCCAGCAGCTCCGGTGGAAACACCATATATTTT.

J is TRBJ2-5 and V is TRBV7-2; possible D gene TRBD2, 5 bases. The germline CDR1 and CDR2 sequences are SGHTA and FQGNSA. This CDR3 contains 15 residues. Trimming shortened V by 6 bases and J by 2 bases, and 16 bases separated the two germline ends. The DNA of the CDR3 is TGTGCCAGCAGTTTGAGCGGAGGAGTACAAGAGACCCAGTACTTC. Amino acid sequence: CASSLSGGVQETQYF.

The chain combines TRBV3-1 (or the pseudogene TRBV3-2) with TRBJ1-3; tentatively, D is TRBD1 (5 bases). This CDR3 contains 15 residues. Looked up from germline, CDR1 is LGHDT and CDR2 is YNNKEL (reference sequence). Between the trimmed V and J ends, which lost 4 bases and 0 bases, there was a span of 10 bases. CDR3 in DNA: TGTGCCAGCAGCCGGGGACTGCTCTCTGGAAACACCATATATTTT. It yields the protein CASSRGLLSGNTIYF.

The gene calls are TRBV9 and TRBJ1-2; 10 bases are shared with TRBD1. This CDR3 is built from 12 residues. V dropped 3 bases and J dropped 8; count of bases not matched to a gene: 1. CDR1 and CDR2 (germline): SGDLS, YYNGEE. CDR3 in amino acids: CASSATGGGYTF. CDR3 coding DNA: TGTGCCAGCAGCGCGACAGGGGGCGGCTACACCTTC.

The rearrangement links TRBV5-1 to TRBJ2-7; D unclear. Germline V CDR1 and CDR2: SGHRS, YFSETQ. This CDR3 is 13 amino acids long. Deletions cut 2 bases from V and 1 base from J, with 7 bases between. DNA for the CDR3: TGCGCCAGCAGCTTAAGGAGTTCCTACGAGCAGTACTTC. Translation: CASSLRSSYEQYF.

Points on this clone: Other DNA sequences in the sample encode the same CDR3. The V call is TRBV28, the J call TRBJ1-2; 8 bases align to TRBD1. CDR1 and CDR2 (germline): MDHEN, SYDVKM. V lost 5 bases to trimming and J lost 1 base; unmatched junction nucleotides: 3. The length of the CDR3 is 14 residues. CDR3 in DNA: TGTGCCAGCAGTACGACAGGGGTTAACTATGGCTACACCTTC. Encoded protein: CASSTTGVNYGYTF.

This chain uses TRBV5-6 with TRBJ2-7; D call uncertain. Germline V CDR1 and CDR2: SGHDT, YYEEEE. The V and J ends lost 5 bases and 8 bases respectively, with 17 bases between them. The CDR3 length is 13 residues. This CDR3 reads CASSSWPSYKQYF. In nucleotides, the CDR3 is TGTGCCAGCAGTTCTTGGCCTTCGTATAAGCAGTACTTC.

The chain links TRBV7-9 to TRBJ2-1; 12 nucleotides align to TRBD2. Trimming removed 7 bases from V and 7 bases from J; junction bases left unmatched: 5. This CDR3 contains 14 residues. The germline gives CDR1 SEHNR, CDR2 FQNEAQ (reference sequence). DNA for the CDR3: TGTGCCAGCATTGGACTAGCGGGGAGGAATGAGCAGTTCTTC. Protein: CASIGLAGRNEQFF.

V gene TRBV7-8 combines with J gene TRBJ1-4; D remains unclear. The CDR3 runs to 15 residues. The germline CDR1 and CDR2 sequences are SGHVS and FQNEAQ. The V end was cut by 2 bases, the J end by 4 bases, with 11 bases between. The CDR3 reads CASSLPTTLNEKLFF. The CDR3 DNA reads as TGTGCCAGCAGCTTACCAACGACACTTAATGAAAAACTGTTTTTT. Supplemented by reference TRBV7-8 and TRBJ1-4, the full variable domain reads GAGVSQSPRYKVAKRGQDVALRCDPISGHVSLFWYQQALGQGPEFLTYFQNEAQLDKSGLPSDRFFAERPEGSVSTLKIQRTQQEDSAVYLCASSLPTTLNEKLFFGSGTQLSVL.

The rearrangement joins TRBV19 to TRBJ2-4; the D gene is possibly TRBD1 (6 bases). The CDR3 spans 14 residues. V was cut by 7 bases and J by 2 bases, with 12 bases left in between. Germline CDR1 is LNHDA and CDR2 is SQIVND (reference sequence). CDR3 sequence reads: CASKQGISKNIQYF. The CDR3 bases are TGTGCCAGTAAACAGGGAATATCCAAAAACATTCAGTACTTC.

This clone appeared once. The chain uses TRBV5-5 and TRBJ1-3; 7 nucleotides agree with TRBD1. V lost 7 bases, J lost 1 base, and 11 bases stayed unmatched. This CDR3 comprises 16 residues. Germline V gene lookup returns CDR1 SGHKS and CDR2 YYEKEE (reference sequence). For the CDR3, the DNA is TGTGCCAGCTCCTGGGGCGCGACAGGGTCTGGAAACACCATATATTTT. It encodes CASSWGATGSGNTIYF.

This chain connects TRBV7-2 to TRBJ2-7; 7 positions match TRBD2. The CDR3 is 15 residues long. The germline V gene has CDR1 SGHTA and CDR2 FQGNSA. Losses at the gene ends were 5 bases for V and 9 bases for J; bases not matched to a gene: 16. CDR3 coding DNA: TGTGCCAGCAGCCCCCGGGACGGAATGTGGGAGGGGCAGTACTTC. This gives the protein CASSPRDGMWEGQYF.

V and J are TRBV6-2 or TRBV6-3 and TRBJ1-5; 7 bases map to TRBD1. The V and J ends lost 2 bases and 1 base, in that order; junction bases with no gene match: 2. This CDR3 comprises 15 residues. In germline, CDR1 is MNHEY, CDR2 SVGEGT. CDR3: CASSYRGRSNQPQHF. The DNA for the CDR3 is TGTGCCAGCAGTTACAGGGGGCGCAGCAATCAGCCCCAGCATTTT.

V and J are TRBV10-3 and TRBJ1-2; D unclear. V was pared by 10 bases and J by 4 bases, with 19 bases between. The CDR3 is 14 amino acids. Germline CDR1 and CDR2: ENHRY and SYGVKD. CDR3: CATGLPNAPYGYTF. CDR3 nucleotide sequence: TGTGCCACAGGCTTACCCAACGCGCCCTATGGCTACACCTTC.

This chain links TRBV19 with TRBJ1-6; D not certain. CDR3 length: 15 residues. Looked up from germline, CDR1 is LNHDA and CDR2 is SQIVND (reference sequence). The V end was cut by 11 bases, the J end by 10 bases, with 24 bases between. This chain's CDR3 is CASSPGTLELSPLHF. In nucleotides, the CDR3 is TGTGCCTCAAGCCCGGGAACCCTGGAGTTGTCACCCCTCCACTTT.

The chain has TRBV28 and TRBJ1-5, with TRBD1 matching 10 bases. The CDR3 length is 16 residues. Per germline, CDR1 MDHEN and CDR2 SYDVKM. Unmatched junction bases numbered 7, after V lost 6 bases and J lost 2 bases. This CDR3 is CASSHDRGRRNQPQHF. Here the CDR3 DNA reads TGTGCCAGCAGCCACGACAGGGGGCGGCGCAATCAGCCCCAGCATTTT.

This clone showed up just once. The rearrangement joins TRBV28 to TRBJ1-5, with D possibly matching TRBD1 (6 bases). Germline loops: CDR1 MDHEN, CDR2 SYDVKM. The CDR3 spans 13 residues. Deletions cut 10 bases from V and 4 bases from J, with 14 bases between. The CDR3 DNA is TGTGCCACCGGGGGGCAGGGGAATCAGCCCCAGCATTTT. Encoded protein: CATGGQGNQPQHF. The full variable domain, in which reference TRBV28 and TRBJ1-5 provide the parts outside the CDR3, is DVKVTQSSRYLVKRTGEKVFLECVQDMDHENMFWYRQDPGLGLRLIYFSYDVKMKEKGDIPEGYSVSREKKERFSLILESASTNQTSMYLCATGGQGNQPQHFGDGTRLSIL.

The chain has TRBV3-1 (or the pseudogene TRBV3-2) and TRBJ2-1; D call uncertain. The CDR3 extends over 15 amino acids. Between the trimmed V and J ends, which lost 0 bases and 0 bases, there was a span of 6 bases. Germline CDR1 reads LGHDT; CDR2 reads YNNKEL (reference sequence). The CDR3 DNA is TGTGCCAGCAGCCAAGAGGGCGTCTCCTACAATGAGCAGTTCTTC. Amino acids: CASSQEGVSYNEQFF.